This is a list of T cell receptor beta chains from one sample in a study of beta chain features in type 1 diabetes. Here immunoSEQ multiplex PCR was the method, and the copy in TCRdb shows in-frame clones only, minus some. There are some 140,000 clones in the sample; 7% to 10% occur only once, and around 0.7% lies in the top ten. Sequencing used central memory CD4+ T cells from blood. The receptors come from a young man with type 1 diabetes. Each CDR3 is given without its conserved first and last residue. Fields, in order: V gene, J gene, D gene, clone size, CDR3 protein. The D gene is left open where the match is weak. Clone size is not always given. Where it is, it says once, few, many or a class for expanded clones.

TRBV29-1	TRBJ2-1	TRBD2	few	SVLAGKGANEQF
TRBV4-2	TRBJ2-4	-	few	ASSQDPRKNIQY
TRBV11-2	TRBJ2-1	-	-	ASSRPSYNEQF
TRBV20-1	TRBJ2-1	-	-	SAGSNEQF
TRBV6-5	TRBJ2-4	TRBD1	-	ASSYSRTGDSIQY
TRBV7-9	TRBJ1-1	TRBD1	once	ASSIQGAGDTEAF
TRBV5-1	TRBJ2-7	TRBD1	few	ASSRSGQAEAEQY
TRBV9	TRBJ1-1	-	-	ASSVGTGNTEAF
TRBV5-1	TRBJ2-3	-	-	ASSRGEGTDTQY
TRBV7-9	TRBJ2-5	-	few	ASTLNGISEETQY
TRBV28	TRBJ2-1	-	few	ASSFLRSSYNEQF
TRBV20-1	TRBJ2-3	-	-	SGRFSDTQY
TRBV7-9	TRBJ1-1	-	few	ASSLAGQTEAF
TRBV7-6	TRBJ2-3	-	-	ASSLQTESRTDTQY
TRBV30	TRBJ1-5	-	few	AWSVTGRSGGRDRPQH
TRBV7-2	TRBJ1-5	-	-	ASSLGQTSNQPQH
TRBV7-6	TRBJ2-2	-	-	ASSLDAGHSGELF
TRBV14	TRBJ2-1	TRBD1	many	ASSQYRDRVTDEQF
TRBV9	TRBJ1-2	-	few	ASSASGNFYGYT
TRBV4-2	TRBJ2-2	-	few	ASSQVGQTGELF
TRBV19	TRBJ1-1	TRBD1	-	ASSIPPGQGNTEAF
TRBV30	TRBJ1-1	TRBD1	few	AWNRQGSGEAF
TRBV20-1	TRBJ2-5	-	-	SAAGQETQY
TRBV20-1	TRBJ2-5	-	-	SARLAETQY
TRBV5-4	TRBJ1-1	-	-	ASSPPPGVDLEAF
TRBV18	TRBJ1-4	-	few	ASSRGTTNEKLF
TRBV28	TRBJ1-2	-	-	ASSLSGLYGYT
TRBV2	TRBJ1-6	-	-	ASSAHGPLH
TRBV11-2	TRBJ2-2	TRBD2	-	ASTKRLAGTGELF
TRBV11-2	TRBJ1-1	-	few	ASSLDPGRVTEAF
TRBV9	TRBJ2-1	-	-	ASSPLRSSYNEQF
TRBV4-2	TRBJ2-1	-	-	ASSQERVTSSYNEQF
TRBV5-8	TRBJ2-7	-	-	ASSFRGTEQY